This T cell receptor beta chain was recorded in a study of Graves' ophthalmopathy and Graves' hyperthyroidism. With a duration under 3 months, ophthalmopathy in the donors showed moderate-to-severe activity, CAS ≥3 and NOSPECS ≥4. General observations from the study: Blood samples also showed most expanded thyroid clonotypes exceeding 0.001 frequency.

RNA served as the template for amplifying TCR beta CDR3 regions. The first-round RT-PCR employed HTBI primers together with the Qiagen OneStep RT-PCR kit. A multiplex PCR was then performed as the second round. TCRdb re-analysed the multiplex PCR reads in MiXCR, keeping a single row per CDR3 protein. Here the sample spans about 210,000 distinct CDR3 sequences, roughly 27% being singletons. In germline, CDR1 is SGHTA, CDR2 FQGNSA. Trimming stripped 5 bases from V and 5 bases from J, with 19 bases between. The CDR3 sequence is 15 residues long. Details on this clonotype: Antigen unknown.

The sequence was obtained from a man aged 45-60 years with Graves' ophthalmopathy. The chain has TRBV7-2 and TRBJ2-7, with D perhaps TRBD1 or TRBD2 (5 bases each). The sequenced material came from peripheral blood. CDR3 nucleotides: TGTGCCAGCAGCCTAGGAGGCCTAAGGGGAGACGAGCAGTACTTC. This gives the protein CASSLGGLRGDEQYF.